Below, 19 T cell receptor beta chains from the same sample are listed, as sequenced in a study of T cell repertoires in cytomegalovirus infection. TCRdb reanalysed the reads using MiXCR and keeps one entry per CDR3 protein. The table records 400,000 to 550,000 distinct CDR3 sequences, roughly 12% of them present only once. The material sequenced was PBMCs. Receptor source: a human donor in good health (CMV status not recorded). Some clones in this sample may be carry-over from other donors' samples.

This clonotype was recorded at least ten times. J is TRBJ1-2 and V is TRBV27; D perhaps matches TRBD1 (6 bases). The germline V gene has CDR1 MNHEY and CDR2 SMNVEV (reference sequence). Trimming removed 2 bases at V and 8 bases at J, with 12 bases between. The CDR3 is 13 residues long. The CDR3 is CASSLGTGLGYTF. The CDR3 DNA reads TGTGCCAGCAGTTTAGGCACAGGGTTAGGCTACACCTTC.

Ten or more counts support this clonotype. The CDR3 sequence is CASRPGGYTDTQYF. The CDR3 DNA follows: TGTGCCAGCAGACCAGGGGGTTACACAGATACGCAGTATTTT. This chain joins TRBV7-2 and TRBJ2-3, with TRBD1 matching over 7 bases. CDR1 and CDR2 (germline): SGHTA, FQGNSA. The CDR3 contains 14 residues. Losses at the gene ends were 6 bases for V and 2 bases for J; bases not matched to a gene: 5.

This clonotype occurred many times. The chain recombines TRBV19 with TRBJ1-1; the D gene is possibly TRBD1 (5 bases). The germline gives CDR1 LNHDA, CDR2 SQIVND (reference sequence). The CDR3 runs to 13 residues. Trimming cost V 0 bases and J 8 bases, with 10 bases left between them. Written as DNA, the CDR3 is TGTGCCAGTAGTATAGATTGGGGCTCGGAAGCTTTCTTT. Its protein product is CASSIDWGSEAFF.

This clonotype has a handful of counts. The DNA of the CDR3 is TGCGCCAGCAGCTATACAGGGGGCCGCCAGAACTATGGCTACACCTTC. Translated: CASSYTGGRQNYGYTF. The V gene is TRBV5-1, the J gene TRBJ1-2; 9 nucleotides line up with TRBD1. This CDR3 has 16 residues. Losses at the gene ends were 3 bases for V and 2 bases for J; bases not matched to a gene: 8. Per germline, CDR1 SGHRS and CDR2 YFSETQ. Based on the CDR3 plus reference TRBV5-1 and TRBJ1-2, the full variable domain is KAGVTQTPRYLIKTRGQQVTLSCSPISGHRSVSWYQQTPGQGLQFLFEYFSETQRNKGNFPGRFSGRQFSNSRSEMNVSTLELGDSALYLCASSYTGGRQNYGYTFGSGTRLTVV.

This clonotype was observed a few times. This rearrangement joins TRBV20-1 to TRBJ1-5; D possibly corresponds to TRBD1 (5 bases). The germline CDR1 and CDR2 sequences are DFQATT and SNEGSKA (reference sequence). Trimming left V 3 bases short and J 7 bases short, with 10 bases between. The CDR3 length is 12 residues. In DNA form, the CDR3 reads TGCAGTGCTAGTCAGGGTAGCCAGCCCCAGCATTTT. Translated: CSASQGSQPQHF.

This clonotype was counted ten times or more. The V gene is TRBV12-3 or TRBV12-4, the J gene TRBJ1-4; D might be TRBD1 (6 bases). The CDR3 consists of 16 residues. V dropped 2 bases and J dropped 8 bases, with 18 bases sitting between them. The CDR3 DNA reads TGTGCCAGCAGTTTATTGGCGTGGGGGGCGCGAGAAAAACTGTTTTTT. Its translation is CASSLLAWGAREKLFF.

Ten or more counts support this clonotype. The chain is built from TRBV11-1 and TRBJ2-3; D call uncertain. CDR1 SGHAT and CDR2 FQDESV come from the germline V gene (reference sequence). Trimming shortened V by 6 bases and J by 3 bases, and 10 bases separated the two germline ends. The CDR3 runs to 13 residues. The CDR3 nucleotides read TGTGCCAGCAGTGGGATTGGGACAGATACGCAGTATTTT. It specifies CASSGIGTDTQYF.

This clonotype has just a few counts. The chain employs TRBV20-1 and TRBJ2-5; no definite D call. CDR1 is DFQATT and CDR2 is SNEGSKA in the germline V gene (reference sequence). CDR3 size: 14 residues. With 0 bases removed from V and 5 bases from J, the gap between germline ends came to 13 bases. The CDR3 DNA sequence: TGCAGTGCTAGAGATCCCCCCCAAGAGGAGACCCAGTACTTC. It encodes CSARDPPQEETQYF.

In the case of this clonotype: The germline gene is not matched at one end of the junction; a read error may be the cause. The V gene is TRBV18, the J gene TRBJ1-3; TRBD1 is a possible D gene (5 bases). CDR1 and CDR2 (germline): KGHSH, LQKENI. This CDR3 comprises 14 residues. CDR3 bases: TGTGCCAGCTCACCCCCAGGACACGGAAACACCATATGTTTT. Protein: CASSPPGHGNTICF.

This clonotype was detected only a few times. Germline is not matched at one junction end, which may reflect a read error. This chain links TRBV5-1 with TRBJ2-7; 8 bases match TRBD1. This CDR3 has 12 residues. Germline V gives CDR1 SGHRS, CDR2 YFSETQ. The CDR3 nucleotides read TGCGCCAGCAGCTTGGCCGGACAGGGCGAGTCGTTC. The encoded protein is CASSLAGQGESF.

This clonotype was detected ten times or more. The rearrangement links TRBV14 to TRBJ2-1; D gene uncertain. Germline V gives CDR1 SGHDN, CDR2 FVKESK. The CDR3 runs to 14 residues. The V end lost 0 bases, the J end lost 1 base, and 4 bases lay between the germline ends. This CDR3 reads CASSQDGSYNEQFF. The CDR3, as DNA: TGTGCCAGCAGCCAAGATGGTTCCTACAATGAGCAGTTCTTC.

In this sample, this clonotype turned up many times. The V gene is TRBV5-1, the J gene TRBJ1-6, with 7 positions matching TRBD1. There are 16 residues in the CDR3. V trimming: 0 bases; J trimming: 5 bases; junction bases outside the gene matches: 5. The V gene's germline CDR1 is SGHRS and CDR2 YFSETQ. CDR3 nucleotide sequence: TGCGCCAGCAGCTTGGACCGGGGGACAGATAATTCACCCCTCCACTTT. Its protein product is CASSLDRGTDNSPLHF. The whole variable domain, filled in from reference TRBV5-1 and TRBJ1-6, reads KAGVTQTPRYLIKTRGQQVTLSCSPISGHRSVSWYQQTPGQGLQFLFEYFSETQRNKGNFPGRFSGRQFSNSRSEMNVSTLELGDSALYLCASSLDRGTDNSPLHFGNGTRLTVT.

The table lists this clonotype with many counts. The V and J genes are TRBV7-8 and TRBJ1-2; D perhaps matches TRBD1 (5 bases). V was shortened by 3 bases and J by 2 bases, with 13 bases between the two germline ends. Germline V gene lookup returns CDR1 SGHVS and CDR2 FQNEAQ. The CDR3 is 15 amino acids. CDR3 nucleotides: TGTGCCAGCAGCTTGCGGGGGTTGCGGAACTATGGCTACACCTTC. Residues: CASSLRGLRNYGYTF.

There are many counts of this clonotype. This chain links TRBV15 with TRBJ2-1; 11 bases are shared with TRBD2. After removal of 6 bases from V and 0 bases from J, the junction contained 7 bases not matched to a gene. Germline CDR1 is LNHNV and CDR2 is YYDKDF (reference sequence). The CDR3 runs to 17 residues. In DNA form, the CDR3 reads TGTGCCACCAGGGGGGGACTAGCGGAGACCTCCTACAATGAGCAGTTCTTC. Protein: CATRGGLAETSYNEQFF.

This clonotype was recorded a few times. This chain links TRBV14 with TRBJ1-4; 8 positions agree with TRBD1. Per germline, CDR1 SGHDN and CDR2 FVKESK. V was pared by 4 bases and J by 8 bases, with 12 bases of the junction left unmatched. The CDR3 sequence is 16 residues long. CDR3 sequence (DNA): TGTGCCAGCAGCCCTTGGACAGGGAGGGTGCGAGAAAAACTGTTTTTT. It yields the protein CASSPWTGRVREKLFF.

This clonotype was counted a few times. J is TRBJ2-1 and V is TRBV28; D is tentatively TRBD1 or TRBD2 (6 bases each). The CDR3 totals 19 residues. CDR1 MDHEN and CDR2 SYDVKM come from the germline V gene. V was cut by 3 bases and J by 5 bases, with 26 bases left in between. The CDR3 sequence: CASSFDTLRDWGANNEQFF. The CDR3 nucleotides are TGTGCCAGCAGTTTTGACACGTTAAGAGATTGGGGGGCCAACAATGAGCAGTTCTTC. Looking up the rest from reference TRBV28 and TRBJ2-1 gives the full variable domain: DVKVTQSSRYLVKRTGEKVFLECVQDMDHENMFWYRQDPGLGLRLIYFSYDVKMKEKGDIPEGYSVSREKKERFSLILESASTNQTSMYLCASSFDTLRDWGANNEQFFGPGTRLTVL.

This clonotype was counted only a few times. V usage is TRBV4-2 and J usage is TRBJ1-2; no firm D call. V shed 0 bases and J shed 13 bases, with 12 bases lying between them. This CDR3 has 12 amino acids. In germline, CDR1 is LGHNA, CDR2 YNFKEQ. The CDR3 bases are TGTGCCAGCAGCCAAGATACGGAAACCTTCACCTTC. It specifies CASSQDTETFTF.

The table lists this clonotype with a few counts. V and J are TRBV24-1 and TRBJ1-1; TRBD1 matches 9 bases. The CDR3 consists of 15 residues. Trimming at V came to 3 bases and at J to 2 bases, leaving 3 bases not matched to a gene. The germline V gene has CDR1 KGHDR and CDR2 SFDVKD. This CDR3 reads CATSDTGQGNTEAFF. The CDR3 DNA reads as TGTGCCACCAGTGATACGGGACAGGGAAACACTGAAGCTTTCTTT.

Concerning this clonotype: The conserved closing phenylalanine or tryptophan is absent in this CDR3, likely reflecting a read error. The V and J genes are TRBV6-1 and TRBJ1-5, with D possibly being TRBD1 (6 bases). The CDR3 contains 17 residues. Trimming stripped 2 bases from V and 5 bases from J, with 19 bases between. CDR1 and CDR2 (germline): MNHNS, SASEGT. The CDR3 DNA reads TGTGCCAGCAGTGAATCGTGGGAAGGGGGAATGGATCAGCCCCAGCATTTG. Translation: CASSESWEGGMDQPQHL.